Given below is one T cell receptor beta chain in context. This CDR3 spans 15 amino acids. The V and J ends lost 0 bases and 0 bases respectively, with 6 bases between them. Germline-derived CDR1 and CDR2 are SGHTA and FQGNSA. The sample belongs to a study of blood T cell repertoires in COVID-19. About the research overall: Some COVID-19 samples were acute and others convalescent; all came from the United States, Italy and Spain.

Sequencing was performed with immunoSEQ multiplex PCR; in TCRdb, only in-frame clones are kept and a portion is missing. The sample comprises roughly 130,000 clones, 88% of which are singletons, and over 9.5% rests with the top ten. This TCR came from a man in his sixties with active or convalescent COVID-19. The rearrangement joins TRBV7-2 to TRBJ2-1, with D tentatively TRBD2 (5 bases). Sequencing used peripheral blood. CDR3 DNA sequence: TGTGCCAGCAGCTTAGCCGGGAACTCCTACAATGAGCAGTTCTTC. As protein: CASSLAGNSYNEQFF.